This T cell receptor (beta chain) was obtained from a study of patients and donors after allogeneic stem cell transplantation. This clonotype was seen only a few times. In germline, CDR1 is SGHVS, CDR2 FQNEAQ. J was trimmed by 3 bases and V by 5 bases; bases with no gene match: 11. This CDR3 region has 16 residues. TCRdb called the RT-PCR reads again in MiXCR, with one record for every CDR3 protein. The sample contains over 150,000 distinct CDR3 sequences, less than 45% of which appear only once. Sequenced input: blood, either unsorted or a sorted T cell fraction (not recorded which). J is TRBJ1-1 and V is TRBV7-8, with 8 bases identical to TRBD1. This TCR was sampled from a human donor who was either an allogeneic HSCT recipient or a stem cell or donor lymphocyte infusion donor (not recorded which). It is not recorded whose cells these are; they may come from a transplant donor. In DNA, the CDR3 is TGTGCCAGCAGCGCCTACCTGACAGGGGAAGACACTGAAGCTTTCTTT. Amino acids: CASSAYLTGEDTEAFF.